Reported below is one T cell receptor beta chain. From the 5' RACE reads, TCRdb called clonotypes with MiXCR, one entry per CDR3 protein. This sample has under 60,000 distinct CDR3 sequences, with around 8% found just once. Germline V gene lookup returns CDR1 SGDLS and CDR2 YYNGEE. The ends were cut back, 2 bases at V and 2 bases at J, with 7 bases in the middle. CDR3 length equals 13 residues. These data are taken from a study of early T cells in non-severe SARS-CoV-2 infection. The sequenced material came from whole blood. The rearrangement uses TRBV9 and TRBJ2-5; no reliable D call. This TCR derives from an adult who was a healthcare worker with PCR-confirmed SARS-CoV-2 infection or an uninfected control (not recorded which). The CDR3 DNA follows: TGTGCCAGCAGCGTTAACAGACAAGAGACCCAGTACTTC. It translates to CASSVNRQETQYF.